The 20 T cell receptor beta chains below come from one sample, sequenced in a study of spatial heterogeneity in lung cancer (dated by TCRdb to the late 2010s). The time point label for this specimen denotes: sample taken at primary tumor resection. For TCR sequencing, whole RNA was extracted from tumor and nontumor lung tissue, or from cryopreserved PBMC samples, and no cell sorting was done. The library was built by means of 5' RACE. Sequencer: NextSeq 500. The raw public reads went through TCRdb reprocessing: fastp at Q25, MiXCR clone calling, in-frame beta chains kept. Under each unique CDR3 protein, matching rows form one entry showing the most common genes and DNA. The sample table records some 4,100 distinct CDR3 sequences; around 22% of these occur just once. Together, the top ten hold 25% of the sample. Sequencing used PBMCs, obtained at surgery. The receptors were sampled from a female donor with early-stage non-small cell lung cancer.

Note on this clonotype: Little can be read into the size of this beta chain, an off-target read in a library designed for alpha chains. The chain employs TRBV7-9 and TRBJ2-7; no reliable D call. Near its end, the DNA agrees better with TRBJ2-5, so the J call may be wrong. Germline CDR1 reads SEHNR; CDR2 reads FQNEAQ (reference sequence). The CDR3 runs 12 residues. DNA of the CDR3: TGTGCCAGCAGCTCAAATTACCGGACCCAGTACTTC. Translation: CASSSNYRTQYF.

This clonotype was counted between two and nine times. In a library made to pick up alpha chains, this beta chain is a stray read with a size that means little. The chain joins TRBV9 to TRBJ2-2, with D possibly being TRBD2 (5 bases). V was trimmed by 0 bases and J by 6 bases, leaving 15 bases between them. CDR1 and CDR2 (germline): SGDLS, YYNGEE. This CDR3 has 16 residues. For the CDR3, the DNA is TGTGCCAGCAGCGTAGGCAGTGGAGGTTCCGCCGGGGAGCTGTTTTTT. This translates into CASSVGSGGSAGELFF.

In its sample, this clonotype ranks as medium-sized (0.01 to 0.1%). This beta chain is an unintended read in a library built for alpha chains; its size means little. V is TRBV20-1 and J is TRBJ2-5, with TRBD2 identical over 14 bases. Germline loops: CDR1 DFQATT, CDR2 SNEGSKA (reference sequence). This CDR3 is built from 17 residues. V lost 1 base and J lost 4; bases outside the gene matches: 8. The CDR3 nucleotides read TGCAGTGCTAGAGGGGGGACTAGCGGGAGACGCGCAGAGACCCAGTACTTC. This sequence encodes CSARGGTSGRRAETQYF.

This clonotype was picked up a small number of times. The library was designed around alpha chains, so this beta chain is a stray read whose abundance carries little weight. The CDR3 protein is CASSESGIAYEQYF. In nucleotides, the CDR3 is TGTGCCAGCAGTGAGAGCGGAATTGCCTACGAGCAGTACTTC. The chain links TRBV6-2 or TRBV6-3 to TRBJ2-7, with a weak D call TRBD2 (5 bases). Trimming removed 5 bases from V and 2 bases from J, with 13 bases in between. Germline lookup yields CDR1 MNHEY and CDR2 SVGEGT. There are 14 residues in the CDR3.

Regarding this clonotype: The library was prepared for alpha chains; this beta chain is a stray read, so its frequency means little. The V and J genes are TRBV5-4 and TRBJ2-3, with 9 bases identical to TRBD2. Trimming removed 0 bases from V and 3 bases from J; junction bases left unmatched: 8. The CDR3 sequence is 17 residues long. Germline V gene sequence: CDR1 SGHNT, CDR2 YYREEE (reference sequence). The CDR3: CASSLGLAGVGTDTQYF. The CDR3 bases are TGTGCCAGCAGCTTGGGATTAGCGGGAGTCGGGACAGATACGCAGTATTTT.

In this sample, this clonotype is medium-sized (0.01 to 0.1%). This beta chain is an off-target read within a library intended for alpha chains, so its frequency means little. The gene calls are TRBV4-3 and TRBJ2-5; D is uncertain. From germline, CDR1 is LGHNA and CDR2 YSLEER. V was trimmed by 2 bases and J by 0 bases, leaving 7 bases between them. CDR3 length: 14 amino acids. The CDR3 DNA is TGCGCCAGCAGCCAACAAGCCTACCAAGAGACCCAGTACTTC. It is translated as CASSQQAYQETQYF.

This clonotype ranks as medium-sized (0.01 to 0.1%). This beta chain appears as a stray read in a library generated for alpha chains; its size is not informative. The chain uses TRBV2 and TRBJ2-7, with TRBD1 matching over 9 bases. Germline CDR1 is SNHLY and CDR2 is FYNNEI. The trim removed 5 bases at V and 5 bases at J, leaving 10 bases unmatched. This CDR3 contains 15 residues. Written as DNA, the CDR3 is TGTGCCAGCAGTACCCCGGGACAGGGTTTCAACGAGCAGTACTTC. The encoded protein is CASSTPGQGFNEQYF.

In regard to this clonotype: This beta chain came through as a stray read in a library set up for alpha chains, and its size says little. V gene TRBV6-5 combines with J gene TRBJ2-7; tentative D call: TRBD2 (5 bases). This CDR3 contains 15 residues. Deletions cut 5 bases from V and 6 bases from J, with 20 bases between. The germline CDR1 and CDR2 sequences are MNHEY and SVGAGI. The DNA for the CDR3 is TGTGCCAGCAGTCCCGAGGGCCCTGGCCGCTTCGAGCAGTACTTC. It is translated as CASSPEGPGRFEQYF.

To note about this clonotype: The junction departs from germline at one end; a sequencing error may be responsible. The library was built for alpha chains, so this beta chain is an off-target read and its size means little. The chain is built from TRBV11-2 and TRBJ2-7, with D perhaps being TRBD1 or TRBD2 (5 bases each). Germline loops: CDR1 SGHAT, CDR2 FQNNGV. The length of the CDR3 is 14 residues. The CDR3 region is CAGSFGTTTYEQYF. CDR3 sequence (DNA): TGTGCCGGCAGCTTCGGGACCACCACCTACGAGCAGTACTTC.

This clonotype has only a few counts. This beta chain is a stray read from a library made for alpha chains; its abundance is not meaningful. The CDR3 protein is CASSQSSGRSHNEQFF. The CDR3, as DNA: TGTGCCAGCAGCCAATCTAGCGGGAGGTCGCATAATGAGCAGTTCTTC. The chain employs TRBV7-2 and TRBJ2-1, with 11 nucleotides matching TRBD2. The CDR3 sequence is 16 residues long. The V and J ends lost 5 bases and 7 bases, in that order; junction bases with no gene match: 10. The germline CDR1 and CDR2 sequences are SGHTA and FQGNSA.

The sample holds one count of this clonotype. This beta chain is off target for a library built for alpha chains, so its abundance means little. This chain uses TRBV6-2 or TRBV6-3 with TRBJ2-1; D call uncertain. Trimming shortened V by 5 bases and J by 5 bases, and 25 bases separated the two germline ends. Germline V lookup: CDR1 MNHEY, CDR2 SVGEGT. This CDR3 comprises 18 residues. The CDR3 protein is CASSQLLTRFGSNNEQFF. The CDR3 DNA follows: TGTGCCAGCAGTCAATTATTAACACGTTTTGGGTCCAACAATGAGCAGTTCTTC.

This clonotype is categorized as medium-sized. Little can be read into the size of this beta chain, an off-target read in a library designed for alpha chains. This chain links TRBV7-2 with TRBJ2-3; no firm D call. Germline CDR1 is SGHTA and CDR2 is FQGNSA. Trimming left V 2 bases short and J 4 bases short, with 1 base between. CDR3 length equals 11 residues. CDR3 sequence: CASSLSDTQYF. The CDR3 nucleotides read TGTGCCAGCAGCTTATCAGATACGCAGTATTTT.

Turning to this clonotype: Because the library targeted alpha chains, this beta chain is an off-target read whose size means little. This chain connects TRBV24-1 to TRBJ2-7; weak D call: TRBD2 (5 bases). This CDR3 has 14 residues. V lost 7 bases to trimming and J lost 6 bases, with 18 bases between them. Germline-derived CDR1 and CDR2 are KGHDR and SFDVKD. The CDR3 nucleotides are TGTGCCACCAGCTCGGACGGGATTTCGGCCGAGCAGTACTTC. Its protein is CATSSDGISAEQYF.

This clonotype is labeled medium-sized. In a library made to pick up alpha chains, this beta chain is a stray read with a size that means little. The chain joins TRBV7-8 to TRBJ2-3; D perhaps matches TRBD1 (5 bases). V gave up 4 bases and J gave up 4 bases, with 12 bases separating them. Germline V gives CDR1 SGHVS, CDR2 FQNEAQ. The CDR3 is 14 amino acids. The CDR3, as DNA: TGTGCCAGCAGCTCCCGACAGATGGCAGATACGCAGTATTTT. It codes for CASSSRQMADTQYF.

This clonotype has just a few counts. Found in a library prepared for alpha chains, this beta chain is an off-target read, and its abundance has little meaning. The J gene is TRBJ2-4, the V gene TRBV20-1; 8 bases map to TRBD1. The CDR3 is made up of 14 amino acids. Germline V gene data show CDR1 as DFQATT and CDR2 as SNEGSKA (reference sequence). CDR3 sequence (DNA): TGCGGGAACAGGGGGATCGATACCAAAAACATTCAGTACTTC. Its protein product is CGNRGIDTKNIQYF.

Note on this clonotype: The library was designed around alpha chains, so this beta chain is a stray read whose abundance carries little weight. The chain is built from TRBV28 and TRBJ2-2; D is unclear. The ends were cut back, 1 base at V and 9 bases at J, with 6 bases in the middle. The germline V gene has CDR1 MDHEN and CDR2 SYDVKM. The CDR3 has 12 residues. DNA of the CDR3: TGTGCCAGCAGTTTATACCAACGGGAGCTGTTTTTT. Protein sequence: CASSLYQRELFF.

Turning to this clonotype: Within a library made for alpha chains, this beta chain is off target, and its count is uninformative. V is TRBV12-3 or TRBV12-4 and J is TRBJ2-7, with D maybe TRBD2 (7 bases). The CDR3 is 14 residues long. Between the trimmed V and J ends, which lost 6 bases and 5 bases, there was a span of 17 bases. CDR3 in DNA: TGTGCCAGCAGGCTACTGGGGAGGGGGAACGAGCAGTACTTC. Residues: CASRLLGRGNEQYF.

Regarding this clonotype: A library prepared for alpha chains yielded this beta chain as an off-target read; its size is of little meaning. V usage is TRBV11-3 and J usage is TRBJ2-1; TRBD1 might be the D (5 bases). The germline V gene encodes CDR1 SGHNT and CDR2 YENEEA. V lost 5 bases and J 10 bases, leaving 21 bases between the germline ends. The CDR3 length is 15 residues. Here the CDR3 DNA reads TGTGCCAGCAGCCGTTCAGGGCTCCATCCCGTGGAGCAGTTCTTC. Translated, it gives CASSRSGLHPVEQFF. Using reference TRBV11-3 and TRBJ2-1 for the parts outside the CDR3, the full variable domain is EAGVVQSPRYKIIEKKQPVAFWCNPISGHNTLYWYLQNLGQGPELLIRYENEEAVDDSQLPKDRFSAERLKGVDSTLKIQPAELGDSAVYLCASSRSGLHPVEQFFGPGTRLTVL.

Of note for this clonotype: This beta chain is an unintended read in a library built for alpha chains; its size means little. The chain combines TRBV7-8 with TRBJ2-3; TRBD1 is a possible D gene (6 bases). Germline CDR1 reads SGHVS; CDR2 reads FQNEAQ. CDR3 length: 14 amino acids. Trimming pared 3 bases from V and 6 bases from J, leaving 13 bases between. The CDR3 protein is CASSLAGAVDTQYF. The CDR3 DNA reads TGTGCCAGCAGCTTGGCAGGGGCGGTGGATACGCAGTATTTT.

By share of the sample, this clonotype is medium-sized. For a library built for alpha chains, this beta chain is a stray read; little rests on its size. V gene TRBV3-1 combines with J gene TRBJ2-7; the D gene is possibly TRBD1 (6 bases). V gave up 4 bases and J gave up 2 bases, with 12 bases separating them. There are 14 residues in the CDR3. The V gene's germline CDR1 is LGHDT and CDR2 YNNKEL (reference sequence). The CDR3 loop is CASSPTGLPYEQYF. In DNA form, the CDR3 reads TGTGCCAGCAGCCCCACAGGGCTGCCCTACGAGCAGTACTTC.